The next 25 T cell receptor beta chains were all read from a single sample in a study of blood T cell repertoires in COVID-19. Produced via immunoSEQ multiplex PCR; TCRdb's table is partial and in-frame only. The table lists fewer than 110,000 clones, around 93% of them singletons. Sequenced material: peripheral blood. These receptors all stem from a man aged 50-60 years with acute or convalescent COVID-19.

This chain connects TRBV19 to TRBJ2-1; 8 nucleotides align to TRBD1. This CDR3 spans 16 amino acids. J was trimmed by 0 bases and V by 4 bases; bases with no gene match: 5. CDR1 LNHDA and CDR2 SQIVND come from the germline V gene (reference sequence). The CDR3 loop reads CASSRADRGSYNEQFF. In DNA form, the CDR3 reads TGTGCCAGTAGTAGAGCCGACAGGGGCTCCTACAATGAGCAGTTCTTC.

This chain uses TRBV4-3 with TRBJ1-4; possible D gene TRBD1, 5 bases. The CDR3 consists of 15 residues. Per germline, CDR1 LGHNA and CDR2 YSLEER. The ends were cut back, 3 bases at V and 4 bases at J, with 12 bases in the middle. The CDR3 here is CASSQGLTLNEKLFF. Here the CDR3 DNA reads TGCGCCAGCAGCCAGGGACTTACACTTAATGAAAAACTGTTTTTT.

The chain couples TRBV6-5 to TRBJ1-2; TRBD1 is a possible D gene (5 bases). V dropped 11 bases and J dropped 7 bases, with 23 bases sitting between them. The CDR3 totals 14 residues. Looked up from germline, CDR1 is MNHEY and CDR2 is SVGAGI. The CDR3 coding sequence is TGTGCCCGCCGGGGGGGGGACTCCCGGGGTGGCTACACCTTC. Translation: CARRGGDSRGGYTF.

This chain connects TRBV15 to TRBJ2-7, with D hard to call. Germline CDR1 reads LNHNV; CDR2 reads YYDKDF (reference sequence). The V end lost 0 bases, the J end lost 2 bases, and 8 bases lay between the germline ends. The CDR3 is 14 residues long. CDR3 bases: TGTGCCACCAGCAGAGATACATTAACCTACGAGCAGTACTTC. It translates to CATSRDTLTYEQYF.

The chain employs TRBV5-1 and TRBJ2-5; 8 nucleotides agree with TRBD2. Germline CDR1 is SGHRS and CDR2 is YFSETQ. The ends lost 5 bases at V and 2 bases at J; junction bases unmatched: 2. The CDR3 contains 13 residues. The CDR3 DNA is TGCGCCAGCAGAAGCGGGAGACAAGAGACCCAGTACTTC. It specifies CASRSGRQETQYF.

The genes are TRBV6-5 and TRBJ1-4; D may be TRBD1 (5 bases). CDR1 is MNHEY, CDR2 SVGAGI, per germline. Trimming took off 1 base at V and 6 bases at J, with 9 bases between the two ends. The CDR3 is 14 amino acids. CDR3 sequence: CASSYYQGDEKLFF. The CDR3 coding sequence is TGTGCCAGCAGTTACTACCAGGGCGATGAAAAACTGTTTTTT.

This chain links TRBV6-5 with TRBJ2-7; 7 bases are a match to TRBD1. This CDR3 contains 15 residues. Germline trimming cut 0 bases from V and 4 bases from J; bases unmatched to any gene: 6. Per the germline V gene, CDR1 is MNHEY and CDR2 is SVGAGI. The CDR3 loop reads CASSYSRDRSYEQYF. DNA of the CDR3: TGTGCCAGCAGTTACTCTAGGGACAGATCTTACGAGCAGTACTTC.

V and J are TRBV24-1 and TRBJ2-5; 9 bases fit TRBD1. The V and J ends lost 3 bases and 6 bases, in that order; junction bases with no gene match: 10. This CDR3 is 16 amino acids long. Germline V gene sequence: CDR1 KGHDR, CDR2 SFDVKD. The chain's CDR3 is CATSDGGQGGGKTQYF. DNA of the CDR3: TGTGCCACCAGTGATGGGGGACAGGGAGGCGGAAAGACCCAGTACTTC.

The J gene is TRBJ1-1, the V gene TRBV18; the match to TRBD1 covers 8 bases. The CDR3 covers 15 residues. The V and J ends lost 3 bases and 3 bases, in that order; junction bases with no gene match: 6. Germline assignment: CDR1 KGHSH and CDR2 LQKENI. CDR3 sequence: CASSPRTGKYTEAFF. The CDR3 DNA reads TGTGCCAGCTCACCCCGGACAGGGAAGTACACTGAAGCTTTCTTT.

The gene calls are TRBV29-1 and TRBJ2-1; a weak D match, TRBD2 (6 bases). Trimming stripped 1 base from V and 6 bases from J, with 22 bases between. The CDR3 runs to 17 residues. Germline V lookup: CDR1 SQVTM, CDR2 ANQGSEA. Here the CDR3 reads CSVEGRAGSGWTNEQFF. As DNA, the CDR3 is TGCAGCGTTGAAGGAAGGGCCGGGAGTGGTTGGACCAATGAGCAGTTCTTC.

A word on this clone: This specimen includes other DNA sequences encoding the same CDR3. The chain couples TRBV19 to TRBJ1-6; D call uncertain. The V gene lost 3 bases and the J gene lost 7 bases, with 7 bases spanning the gap. The germline V gene has CDR1 LNHDA and CDR2 SQIVND (reference sequence). The CDR3 totals 13 residues. This CDR3 reads CASSIAQNSPLHF. The CDR3 DNA sequence: TGTGCCAGTAGTATTGCACAGAATTCACCCCTCCACTTT.

The chain recombines TRBV6-5 with TRBJ1-1; tentative D call: TRBD1 (5 bases). The V end was cut by 5 bases, the J end by 11 bases, with 15 bases between. The CDR3 totals 12 residues. Germline V gene data show CDR1 as MNHEY and CDR2 as SVGAGI. The CDR3 nucleotides read TGTGCCAGCAGTCCTTCGAGCAAGGGGGCTTTCTTT. Protein product: CASSPSSKGAFF.

V is TRBV3-1 (or the pseudogene TRBV3-2) and J is TRBJ2-1, with D unresolved. This CDR3 spans 14 amino acids. Trimming removed 6 bases from V and 0 bases from J, with 9 bases in between. Germline V gene sequence: CDR1 LGHDT, CDR2 YNNKEL (reference sequence). Here the CDR3 DNA reads TGTGCCAGCAGTCGTAGAAGCTCCTACAATGAGCAGTTCTTC. Its translation: CASSRRSSYNEQFF.

V is TRBV18 and J is TRBJ2-6, with D perhaps matching TRBD2 (7 bases). Germline V lookup: CDR1 KGHSH, CDR2 LQKENI. Trimming cost V 3 bases and J 4 bases, with 28 bases left between them. The CDR3 has 21 amino acids. CDR3 region: CASSPLGGGASSLSGANVLTF. As DNA, the CDR3 is TGTGCCAGCTCACCCCTGGGGGGGGGCGCCTCTTCATTATCCGGGGCCAACGTCCTGACTTTC.

V and J are TRBV2 and TRBJ2-7, with 8 bases aligning to TRBD1. Germline V gene sequence: CDR1 SNHLY, CDR2 FYNNEI. The V and J ends lost 6 bases and 5 bases, in that order; junction bases with no gene match: 9. The CDR3 runs 14 residues. CDR3 residues: CASSQTGVQDEQYF. The DNA of the CDR3 is TGTGCCAGCAGCCAGACAGGGGTCCAGGACGAGCAGTACTTC.

The chain couples TRBV4-3 to TRBJ2-3, with a weak D call TRBD1 (5 bases). The germline V gene has CDR1 LGHNA and CDR2 YSLEER. The ends were cut back, 1 base at V and 8 bases at J, with 10 bases in the middle. The CDR3 covers 13 residues. The CDR3 nucleotides read TGCGCCAGCAGCCAAGCGCGTGGGGCTACGCAGTATTTT. Its protein product is CASSQARGATQYF.

The rearrangement uses TRBV2 and TRBJ1-4; D not resolved. Germline V gene sequence: CDR1 SNHLY, CDR2 FYNNEI. The CDR3 extends over 17 amino acids. V was trimmed by 2 bases and J by 4 bases, leaving 17 bases between them. The CDR3 is CASSERLRRGLNEKLFF. Written as DNA, the CDR3 is TGTGCCAGCAGTGAAAGATTGCGGCGAGGACTTAATGAAAAACTGTTTTTT.

The chain employs TRBV15 and TRBJ2-1, with D hard to call. V dropped 6 bases and J dropped 3 bases, with 6 bases sitting between them. This CDR3 has 12 residues. Germline V CDR1 and CDR2: LNHNV, YYDKDF (reference sequence). Here the CDR3 DNA reads TGTGCCACCAGTCCTAGCTACAATGAGCAGTTCTTC. Translating gives CATSPSYNEQFF.

The V call is TRBV5-4, the J call TRBJ2-5, with a tentative D call TRBD2 (6 bases). Germline values: CDR1 SGHNT, CDR2 YYREEE (reference sequence). The CDR3 runs 16 residues. The V end lost 2 bases, the J end lost 1 base, and 15 bases lay between the germline ends. This chain's CDR3 is CASSLVSRGGQETQYF. CDR3 nucleotide sequence: TGTGCCAGCAGCTTAGTGAGTAGGGGAGGCCAAGAGACCCAGTACTTC.

The rearrangement joins TRBV5-6 to TRBJ1-2; D perhaps matches TRBD1 (6 bases). Trimming cost V 3 bases and J 6 bases, with 21 bases left between them. Germline values: CDR1 SGHDT, CDR2 YYEEEE. This CDR3 spans 16 amino acids. The CDR3 sequence: CASSWKFRGPLDGYTF. The DNA for the CDR3 is TGTGCCAGCAGCTGGAAATTCAGGGGCCCCTTGGATGGCTACACCTTC. Looking up the rest from reference TRBV5-6 and TRBJ1-2 gives the full variable domain: DAGVTQSPTHLIKTRGQQVTLRCSPKSGHDTVSWYQQALGQGPQFIFQYYEEEERQRGNFPDRFSGHQFPNYSSELNVNALLLGDSALYLCASSWKFRGPLDGYTFGSGTRLTVV.

The chain carries TRBV5-1 and TRBJ2-2, with 7 bases matching TRBD1. This CDR3 is 16 amino acids long. V trimming: 4 bases; J trimming: 2 bases; junction bases outside the gene matches: 8. Germline V gene sequence: CDR1 SGHRS, CDR2 YFSETQ. The CDR3 protein is CASSRLTGRNTGELFF. The CDR3, as DNA: TGCGCCAGCAGCCGGCTGACAGGGCGTAACACCGGGGAGCTGTTTTTT.

The chain links TRBV29-1 to TRBJ1-4; D might be TRBD1 (6 bases). There are 14 residues in the CDR3. Trimming removed 7 bases from V and 0 bases from J, with 12 bases in between. The germline V gene has CDR1 SQVTM and CDR2 ANQGSEA. CDR3: CSAQQGSTNEKLFF. For the CDR3, the DNA is TGCAGCGCTCAACAGGGTTCAACTAATGAAAAACTGTTTTTT.

The genes are TRBV7-3 and TRBJ2-1; 9 bases agree with TRBD1. Looked up from germline, CDR1 is SGHTA and CDR2 is FQGTGA. V dropped 2 bases and J dropped 6; count of bases not matched to a gene: 5. This CDR3 region has 15 residues. The CDR3 is CASSLSGQGPNEQFF. The CDR3 DNA sequence: TGTGCCAGCAGCTTATCGGGACAGGGCCCCAATGAGCAGTTCTTC.

This clone was counted between two and nine times. The chain joins TRBV12-5 to TRBJ2-5, with a weak D call TRBD2 (6 bases). Germline-derived CDR1 and CDR2 are LGHNT and FRNRAP. Trimming removed 1 base from V and 5 bases from J, with 8 bases in between. This CDR3 comprises 13 residues. Here the CDR3 reads CASGLGGGETQYF. Here the CDR3 DNA reads TGTGCTAGTGGTTTGGGTGGGGGGGAGACCCAGTACTTC.

The genes are TRBV28 and TRBJ2-7; TRBD2 is a possible D gene (6 bases). The CDR3 sequence is 13 residues long. The germline V gene encodes CDR1 MDHEN and CDR2 SYDVKM. With 2 bases removed from V and 3 bases from J, the gap between germline ends came to 8 bases. CDR3 sequence reads: CASSLAGLYEQYF. The CDR3 DNA reads TGTGCCAGCAGTTTAGCGGGACTCTACGAGCAGTACTTC.